Given below is one TCR beta chain in context. Its target is unknown. Primers included in the PCR were 60 Vbeta and 13 Jbeta primers. Assay: immunoSEQ multiplex PCR; the TCRdb copy retains only in-frame clones and omits some. The repertoire holds roughly 120,000 clones, approximately 78% seen once, with approximately 0.99% in the top ten. The data stem from a study of cytomegalovirus exposure and HLA in healthy donors. Overall study findings and caveats: The listing of some 170 TCR beta chains classed them as cytomegalovirus-associated. Most TCR sequences were rare, but some public TCRs occurred in many donors. The authors later linked a missense DCLRE1C variant to TCR beta V- and J-gene trimming.

In germline, CDR1 is MNHEY, CDR2 SMNVEV (reference sequence). The CDR3 has 14 amino acids. V lost 5 bases to trimming and J lost 6 bases; unmatched junction nucleotides: 5. Sequencing was carried out using PBMCs. The chain carries TRBV27 and TRBJ1-4, with TRBD1 matching over 8 bases. The TCR was taken from a young woman in good health and CMV-seronegative. CDR3 sequence: CASSPGGGYEKLFF. CDR3 DNA: TGTGCCAGCAGTCCAGGGGGCGGCTATGAAAAACTGTTTTTT.